Listed below are T cell receptor beta chains from one sample, sequenced in a study of PD-1 blockade in classical Hodgkin lymphoma. Sequenced by immunoSEQ multiplex PCR; TCRdb stores in-frame clones only, minus some. The sample lists fewer than 50,000 clones; over 75% were seen once. The material was peripheral blood mononuclear cells (PBMCs), obtained before the fourth cycle of nivolumab. These receptors all come from a human donor with classical Hodgkin lymphoma. CDR3s include the opening cysteine and the closing phenylalanine or tryptophan. The D gene is left open where the match is weak. Size values are once, few and many counts, or a class for expanded clones, and some rows have none.

size: NA; V: TRBV7-6; D: TRBD2; J: TRBJ2-3; CDR3: CASSPNPPSGGADTQYF; DNA: TGTGCCAGCAGCCCAAACCCCCCCAGCGGGGGGGCGGATACGCAGTATTTT
size: NA; V: TRBV7-2; D: TRBD1; J: TRBJ2-7; CDR3: CASQPWDRAGEQYF; DNA: TGTGCCAGCCAACCTTGGGACAGGGCCGGCGAGCAGTACTTC
size: NA; V: TRBV20-1; D: TRBD1; J: TRBJ2-1; CDR3: CSASRDREFF; DNA: TGCAGTGCTAGTAGGGACAGGGAGTTCTTC
size: NA; V: TRBV7-3; D: NA; J: TRBJ1-1; CDR3: CASSTGENTEAFF; DNA: TGTGCCAGCAGCACGGGAGAGAACACTGAAGCTTTCTTT
size: NA; V: TRBV28; D: TRBD1; J: TRBJ1-2; CDR3: CASSLSTGWVDGYTF; DNA: TGTGCCAGCAGTTTGTCGACAGGGTGGGTGGATGGCTACACCTTC
size: once; V: TRBV2; D: NA; J: TRBJ2-5; CDR3: CASSEIRGVQETQYF; DNA: TGTGCCAGCAGTGAAATTAGGGGAGTTCAAGAGACCCAGTACTTC
size: NA; V: TRBV7-3; D: TRBD1; J: TRBJ2-3; CDR3: CASSLGTGRGDTQYF; DNA: TGTGCCAGCAGCTTAGGGACAGGGAGGGGAGATACGCAGTATTTT
size: NA; V: TRBV7-2; D: TRBD1; J: TRBJ2-5; CDR3: CASSAWTGEETQYF; DNA: TGTGCCAGCAGCGCTTGGACAGGGGAGGAGACCCAGTACTTC
size: few; V: TRBV5-1; D: NA; J: TRBJ1-5; CDR3: CASSLGWDQPQHF; DNA: TGCGCCAGCAGCTTGGGGTGGGATCAGCCCCAGCATTTT
size: NA; V: TRBV10-3; D: NA; J: TRBJ1-3; CDR3: CAISVGSSGNTIYF; DNA: TGTGCCATCAGTGTCGGCAGCTCTGGAAACACCATATATTTT
size: many; V: TRBV7-9; D: NA; J: TRBJ2-2; CDR3: CASGGRGSWELFF; DNA: TGTGCCAGCGGGGGCAGGGGAAGTTGGGAGCTGTTTTTT
size: NA; V: TRBV19; D: NA; J: TRBJ2-5; CDR3: CASSMGWTRIQETQYF; DNA: TGTGCCAGTAGTATGGGTTGGACACGAATTCAAGAGACCCAGTACTTC
size: NA; V: TRBV5-8; D: TRBD2; J: TRBJ2-3; CDR3: CASSISLAGGADTQYF; DNA: TGTGCCAGCAGCATCTCACTAGCGGGGGGGGCAGATACGCAGTATTTT
size: NA; V: TRBV6-6; D: TRBD2; J: TRBJ2-7; CDR3: CASCPLGLADYEQYF; DNA: TGTGCCAGCTGCCCCCTCGGACTAGCGGACTACGAGCAGTACTTC
size: NA; V: TRBV5-6; D: NA; J: TRBJ1-4; CDR3: CASSLGEKLFF; DNA: TGTGCCAGCAGCTTGGGAGAAAAACTGTTTTTT
size: NA; V: TRBV29-1; D: NA; J: TRBJ1-1; CDR3: CSVSFTEAFF; DNA: TGCAGCGTTTCATTCACTGAAGCTTTCTTT
size: NA; V: TRBV5-1; D: NA; J: TRBJ2-7; CDR3: CASSLDGEQYF; DNA: TGCGCCAGCAGCTTGGACGGTGAGCAGTACTTC
size: NA; V: TRBV6-5; D: TRBD2; J: TRBJ2-3; CDR3: CASSYSRAGGDTQYF; DNA: TGTGCCAGCAGTTACTCGAGAGCGGGGGGTGATACGCAGTATTTT
size: NA; V: TRBV7-9; D: NA; J: TRBJ2-7; CDR3: CASSSMTQTYEQYF; DNA: TGTGCCAGCAGCTCGATGACACAGACCTACGAGCAGTACTTC
size: NA; V: TRBV7-8; D: TRBD2; J: TRBJ2-1; CDR3: CASSLALAGGDEQFF; DNA: TGTGCCAGCAGCTTAGCCCTAGCGGGGGGAGATGAGCAGTTCTTC
size: NA; V: TRBV6-1; D: NA; J: TRBJ1-6; CDR3: CASSEMDTYNSPLHF; DNA: TGTGCCAGCAGTGAGATGGACACTTATAATTCACCCCTCCACTTT
size: NA; V: TRBV2; D: TRBD1; J: TRBJ1-5; CDR3: CASSEGIDRANQPQHF; DNA: TGTGCCAGCAGTGAAGGGATTGACAGGGCTAATCAGCCCCAGCATTTT
size: once; V: TRBV6-6; D: NA; J: TRBJ1-3; CDR3: CASSYSTLSSGNTIYF; DNA: TGTGCCAGCAGTTACTCAACACTGAGCTCTGGAAACACCATATATTTT
size: once; V: TRBV28; D: NA; J: TRBJ1-2; CDR3: CASRADTGHYGYTF; DNA: TGTGCCAGCAGAGCTGACACCGGGCACTATGGCTACACCTTC
size: NA; V: TRBV6-5; D: NA; J: TRBJ1-2; CDR3: CASSYGGVDWDGYTF; DNA: TGTGCCAGCAGTTACGGGGGGGTAGATTGGGATGGCTACACCTTC
size: NA; V: TRBV7-9; D: NA; J: TRBJ1-4; CDR3: CASSLWTGPNEKLFF; DNA: TGTGCCAGCAGCTTGTGGACTGGGCCAAATGAAAAACTGTTTTTT
size: NA; V: TRBV10-3; D: NA; J: TRBJ1-5; CDR3: CAISVDGTQPQHF; DNA: TGTGCCATCAGTGTAGACGGGACTCAGCCCCAGCATTTT
size: NA; V: TRBV4-2; D: NA; J: TRBJ2-7; CDR3: CASSQETGPYEQYF; DNA: TGTGCCAGCAGCCAAGAAACAGGGCCCTACGAGCAGTACTTC
size: NA; V: TRBV29-1; D: NA; J: TRBJ2-3; CDR3: CSVPGLGADTQYF; DNA: TGCAGCGTGCCGGGACTTGGCGCAGATACGCAGTATTTT
size: NA; V: TRBV7-8; D: NA; J: TRBJ2-1; CDR3: CASLGDPYNEQFF; DNA: TGTGCCAGCTTAGGGGACCCCTACAATGAGCAGTTCTTC
size: NA; V: TRBV6-5; D: NA; J: TRBJ1-3; CDR3: CASSKLDSFGNTIYF; DNA: TGTGCCAGCAGTAAGCTGGACAGCTTTGGAAACACCATATATTTT
size: NA; V: TRBV7-8; D: TRBD2; J: TRBJ2-2; CDR3: CASSLAVAGGPFGELFF; DNA: TGTGCCAGCAGCTTAGCGGTAGCGGGGGGGCCCTTCGGGGAGCTGTTTTTT
size: NA; V: TRBV4-2; D: NA; J: TRBJ2-1; CDR3: CASSLGAGAGNEQFF; DNA: TGTGCCAGCAGCTTGGGGGCAGGGGCTGGGAATGAGCAGTTCTTC
size: few; V: TRBV6-6; D: NA; J: TRBJ1-1; CDR3: CASRLTRNTEAFF; DNA: TGTGCCAGCAGGTTAACTAGGAACACTGAAGCTTTCTTT
size: NA; V: TRBV7-2; D: NA; J: TRBJ1-2; CDR3: CASSFWRANGYTF; DNA: TGTGCCAGCAGCTTCTGGCGGGCGAATGGCTACACCTTC
size: NA; V: TRBV19; D: NA; J: TRBJ2-6; CDR3: CASSTYSSGANVLTF; DNA: TGTGCCAGTAGTACATACAGCTCTGGGGCCAACGTCCTGACTTTC
size: NA; V: TRBV4-3; D: NA; J: TRBJ2-3; CDR3: CASSQDPRRDTQYF; DNA: TGCGCCAGCAGCCAAGACCCCAGGCGGGATACGCAGTATTTT
size: once; V: TRBV14; D: NA; J: TRBJ1-1; CDR3: CASSQVRGKTEAFF; DNA: TGTGCCAGCAGCCAAGTCCGGGGAAAGACTGAAGCTTTCTTT
size: NA; V: TRBV7-2; D: NA; J: TRBJ2-1; CDR3: CASSPSVSHEQFF; DNA: TGTGCCAGCAGCCCATCGGTAAGCCATGAGCAGTTCTTC
size: NA; V: TRBV5-1; D: TRBD2; J: TRBJ2-1; CDR3: CASSTTSGGPGNEQFF; DNA: TGCGCCAGCAGCACAACTAGCGGGGGACCCGGAAATGAGCAGTTCTTC
size: NA; V: TRBV19; D: NA; J: TRBJ2-5; CDR3: CASRKNPDRAYQETQYF; DNA: TGTGCCAGTAGGAAAAATCCGGACCGCGCGTACCAAGAGACCCAGTACTTC
size: NA; V: TRBV19; D: NA; J: TRBJ1-2; CDR3: CASSWTVDPFTPYGYTF; DNA: TGTGCCAGTAGTTGGACAGTGGATCCCTTTACACCCTATGGCTACACCTTC
size: few; V: TRBV2; D: NA; J: TRBJ1-4; CDR3: CAGRVGGEKLFF; DNA: TGTGCCGGGAGGGTCGGTGGTGAAAAACTGTTTTTT
size: few; V: TRBV20-1; D: NA; J: TRBJ1-2; CDR3: CSARDTGYTF; DNA: TGCAGTGCTAGAGATACTGGCTACACCTTC